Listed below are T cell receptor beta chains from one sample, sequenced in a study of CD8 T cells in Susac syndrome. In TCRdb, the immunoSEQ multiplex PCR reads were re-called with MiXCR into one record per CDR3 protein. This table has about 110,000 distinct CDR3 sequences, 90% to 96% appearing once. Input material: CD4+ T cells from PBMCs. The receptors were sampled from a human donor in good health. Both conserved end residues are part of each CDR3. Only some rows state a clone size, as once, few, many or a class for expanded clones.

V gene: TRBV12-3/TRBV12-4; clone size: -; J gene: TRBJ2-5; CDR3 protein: CASTPDVGGGETQYF
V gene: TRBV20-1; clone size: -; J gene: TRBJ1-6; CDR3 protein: CSARDGGVSSPLHF
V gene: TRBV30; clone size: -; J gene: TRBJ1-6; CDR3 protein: CAWSGGNSPLHF
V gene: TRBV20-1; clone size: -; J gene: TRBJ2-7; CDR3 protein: CSARRWDRVRNEQYF
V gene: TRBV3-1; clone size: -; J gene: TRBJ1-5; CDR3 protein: CASSPREGPYSNQPQHF
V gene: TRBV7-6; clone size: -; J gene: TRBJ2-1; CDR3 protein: CASSSGLVEQFF
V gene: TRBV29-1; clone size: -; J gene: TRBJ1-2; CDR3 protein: CSEGGPEGYTF
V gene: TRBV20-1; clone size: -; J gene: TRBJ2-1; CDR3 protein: CSARDLRGRNEQFF
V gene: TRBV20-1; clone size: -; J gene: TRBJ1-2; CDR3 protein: CSAPTSWAGNYGYTF
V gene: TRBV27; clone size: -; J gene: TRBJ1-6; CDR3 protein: CASTTLIRDSNSPLHF
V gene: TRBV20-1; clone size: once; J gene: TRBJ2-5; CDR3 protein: CSASTTGGAQYF
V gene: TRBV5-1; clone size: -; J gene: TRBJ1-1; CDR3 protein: CASSLARGETEAFF
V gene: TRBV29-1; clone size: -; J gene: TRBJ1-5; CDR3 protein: CSVTGQGNQPQHF
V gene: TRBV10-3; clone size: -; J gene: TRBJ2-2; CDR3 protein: CAIRDPGLSTTGELFF
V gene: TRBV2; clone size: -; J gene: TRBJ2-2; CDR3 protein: CASSDVGPTGELFF
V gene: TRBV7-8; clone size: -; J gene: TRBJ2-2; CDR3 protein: CASSRKDSISTGELFF
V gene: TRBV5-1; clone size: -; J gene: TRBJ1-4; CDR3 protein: CASSLSATNEKLFF
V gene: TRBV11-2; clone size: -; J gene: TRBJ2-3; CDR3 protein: CASSLGVRENTQYF
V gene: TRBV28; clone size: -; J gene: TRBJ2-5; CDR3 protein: CASSLNRQETQYF
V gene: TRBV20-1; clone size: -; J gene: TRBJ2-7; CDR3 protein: CSATPRGRGYEQYF
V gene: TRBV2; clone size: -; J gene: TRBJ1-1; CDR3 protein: CASSRQLNTEAFF
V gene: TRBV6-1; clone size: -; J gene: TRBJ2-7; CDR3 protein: CASSETGGLYEQYF
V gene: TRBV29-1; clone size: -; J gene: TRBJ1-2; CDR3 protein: CSVEDWSGGYTF
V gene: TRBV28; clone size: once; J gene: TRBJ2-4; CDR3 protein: CASRVVNRDPPLEYF
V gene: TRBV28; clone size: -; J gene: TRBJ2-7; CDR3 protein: CASSPPAYEQYF
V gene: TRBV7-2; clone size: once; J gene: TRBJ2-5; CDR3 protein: CASTLTSRQETQYF
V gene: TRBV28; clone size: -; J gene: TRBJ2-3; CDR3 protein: CASPSRQGESTDTQYF
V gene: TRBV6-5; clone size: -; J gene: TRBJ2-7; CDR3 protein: CASKPGQGAWYEQYF
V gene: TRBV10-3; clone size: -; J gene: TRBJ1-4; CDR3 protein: CAISESTGEKLFF
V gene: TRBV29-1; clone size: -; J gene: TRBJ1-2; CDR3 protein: CSVDIEGKSYGYTF
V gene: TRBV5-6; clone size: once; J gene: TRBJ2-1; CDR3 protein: CASSWTGGNEQFF
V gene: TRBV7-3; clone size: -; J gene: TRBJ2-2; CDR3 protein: CASSLTSGLGELFF
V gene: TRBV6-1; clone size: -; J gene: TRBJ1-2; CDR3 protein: CASSRDTANYGYTF
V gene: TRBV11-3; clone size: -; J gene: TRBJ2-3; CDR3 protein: CASRAGTYTDTQYF
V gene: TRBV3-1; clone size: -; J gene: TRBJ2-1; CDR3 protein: CASSQTWDEQFF
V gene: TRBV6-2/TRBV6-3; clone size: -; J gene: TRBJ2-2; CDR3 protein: CASRMGSGAPTGELFF
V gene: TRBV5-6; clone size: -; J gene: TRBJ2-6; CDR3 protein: CASSLRRDGANVLTF
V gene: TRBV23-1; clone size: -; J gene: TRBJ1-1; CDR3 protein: CASSQLYPGSNTEAFF
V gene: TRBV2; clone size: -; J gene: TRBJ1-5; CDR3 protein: CASSASGDSNQPQHF
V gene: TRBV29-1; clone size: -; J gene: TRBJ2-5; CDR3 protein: CSANLLAGVRETQYF
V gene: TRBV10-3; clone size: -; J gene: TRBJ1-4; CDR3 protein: CAIRSGDPKEKLFF
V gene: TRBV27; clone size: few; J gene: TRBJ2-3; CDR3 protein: CASSLIDTQYF
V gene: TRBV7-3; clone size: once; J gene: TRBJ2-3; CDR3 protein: CASSVYRDWDTQYF
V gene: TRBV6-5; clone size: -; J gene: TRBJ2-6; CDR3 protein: CASSQQGANVLTF
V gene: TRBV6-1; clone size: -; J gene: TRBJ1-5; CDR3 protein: CASRGTGGGQPQHF
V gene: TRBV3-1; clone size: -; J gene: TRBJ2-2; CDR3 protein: CASSQVGGLAAARTGELFF